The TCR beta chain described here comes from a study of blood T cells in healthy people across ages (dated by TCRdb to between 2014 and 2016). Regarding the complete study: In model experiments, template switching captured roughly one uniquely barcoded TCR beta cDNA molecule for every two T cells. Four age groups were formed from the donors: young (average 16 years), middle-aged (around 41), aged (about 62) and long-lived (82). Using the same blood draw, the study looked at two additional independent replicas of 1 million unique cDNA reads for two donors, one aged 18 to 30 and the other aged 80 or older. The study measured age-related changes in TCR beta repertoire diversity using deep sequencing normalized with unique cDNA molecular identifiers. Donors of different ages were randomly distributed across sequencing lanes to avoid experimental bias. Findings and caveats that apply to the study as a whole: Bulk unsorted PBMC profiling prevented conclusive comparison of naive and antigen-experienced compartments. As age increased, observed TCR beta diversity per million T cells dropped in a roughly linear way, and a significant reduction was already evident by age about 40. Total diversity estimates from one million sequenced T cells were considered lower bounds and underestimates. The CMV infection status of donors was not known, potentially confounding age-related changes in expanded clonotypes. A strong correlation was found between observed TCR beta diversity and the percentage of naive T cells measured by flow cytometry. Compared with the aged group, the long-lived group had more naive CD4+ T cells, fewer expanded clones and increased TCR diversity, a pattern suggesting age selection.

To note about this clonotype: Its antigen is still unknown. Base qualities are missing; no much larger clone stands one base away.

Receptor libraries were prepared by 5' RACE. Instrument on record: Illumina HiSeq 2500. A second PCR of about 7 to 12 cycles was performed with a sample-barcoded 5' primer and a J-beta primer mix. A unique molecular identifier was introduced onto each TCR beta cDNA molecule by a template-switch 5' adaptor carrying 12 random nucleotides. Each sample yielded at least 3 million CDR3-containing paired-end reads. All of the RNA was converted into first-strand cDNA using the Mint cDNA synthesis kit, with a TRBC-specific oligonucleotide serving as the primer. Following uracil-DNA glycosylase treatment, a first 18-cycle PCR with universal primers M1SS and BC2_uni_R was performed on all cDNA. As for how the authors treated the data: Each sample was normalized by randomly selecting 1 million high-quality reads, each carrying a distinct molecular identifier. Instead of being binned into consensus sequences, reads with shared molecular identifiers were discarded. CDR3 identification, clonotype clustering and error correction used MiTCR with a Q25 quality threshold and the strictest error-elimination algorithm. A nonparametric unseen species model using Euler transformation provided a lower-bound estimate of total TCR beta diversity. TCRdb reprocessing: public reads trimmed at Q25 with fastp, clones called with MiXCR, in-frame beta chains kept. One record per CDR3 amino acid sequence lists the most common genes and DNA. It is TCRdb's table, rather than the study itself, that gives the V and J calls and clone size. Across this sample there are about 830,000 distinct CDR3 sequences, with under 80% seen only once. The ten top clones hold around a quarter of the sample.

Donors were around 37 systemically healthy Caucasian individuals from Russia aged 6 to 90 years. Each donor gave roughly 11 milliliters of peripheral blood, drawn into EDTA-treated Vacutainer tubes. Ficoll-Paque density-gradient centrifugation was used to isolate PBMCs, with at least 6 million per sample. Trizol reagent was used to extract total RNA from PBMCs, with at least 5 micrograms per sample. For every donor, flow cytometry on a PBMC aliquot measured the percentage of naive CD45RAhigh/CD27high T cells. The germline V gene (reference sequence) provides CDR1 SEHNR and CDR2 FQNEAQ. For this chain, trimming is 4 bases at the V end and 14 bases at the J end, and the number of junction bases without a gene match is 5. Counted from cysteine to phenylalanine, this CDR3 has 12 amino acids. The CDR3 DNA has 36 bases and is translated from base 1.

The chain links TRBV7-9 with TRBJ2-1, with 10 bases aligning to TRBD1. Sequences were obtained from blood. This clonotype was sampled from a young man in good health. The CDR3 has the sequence CASSSTGTGEFF. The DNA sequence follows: TGTGCCAGCAGCTCCACCGGGACAGGGGAGTTCTTC.